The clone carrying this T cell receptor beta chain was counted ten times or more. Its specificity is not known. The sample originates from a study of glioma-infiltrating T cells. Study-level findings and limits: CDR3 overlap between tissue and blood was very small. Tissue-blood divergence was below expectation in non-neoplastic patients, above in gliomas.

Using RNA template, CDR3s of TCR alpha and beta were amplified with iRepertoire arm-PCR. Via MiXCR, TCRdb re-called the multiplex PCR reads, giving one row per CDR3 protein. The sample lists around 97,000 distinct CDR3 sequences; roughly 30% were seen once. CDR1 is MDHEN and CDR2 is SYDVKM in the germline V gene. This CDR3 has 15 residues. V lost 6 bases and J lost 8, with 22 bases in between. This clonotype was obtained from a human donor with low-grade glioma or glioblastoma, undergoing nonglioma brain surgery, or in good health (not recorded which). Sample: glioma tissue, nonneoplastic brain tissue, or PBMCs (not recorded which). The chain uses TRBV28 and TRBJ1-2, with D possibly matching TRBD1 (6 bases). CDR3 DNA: TGTGCCAGCAGATTACAGGGCCAATCGGGAGGAGGCTACACCTTC. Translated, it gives CASRLQGQSGGGYTF.